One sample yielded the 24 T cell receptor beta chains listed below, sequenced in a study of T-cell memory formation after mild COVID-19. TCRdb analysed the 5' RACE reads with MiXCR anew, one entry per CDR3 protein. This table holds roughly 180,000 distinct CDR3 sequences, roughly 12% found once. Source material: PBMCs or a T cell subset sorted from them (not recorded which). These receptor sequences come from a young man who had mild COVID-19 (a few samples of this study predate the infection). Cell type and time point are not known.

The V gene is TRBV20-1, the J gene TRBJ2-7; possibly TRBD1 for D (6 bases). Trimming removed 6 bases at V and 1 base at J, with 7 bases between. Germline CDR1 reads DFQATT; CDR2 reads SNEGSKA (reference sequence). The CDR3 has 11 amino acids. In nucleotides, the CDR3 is TGCAGTGCGGGGGCGTCCTACGAGCAGTACTTC. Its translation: CSAGASYEQYF.

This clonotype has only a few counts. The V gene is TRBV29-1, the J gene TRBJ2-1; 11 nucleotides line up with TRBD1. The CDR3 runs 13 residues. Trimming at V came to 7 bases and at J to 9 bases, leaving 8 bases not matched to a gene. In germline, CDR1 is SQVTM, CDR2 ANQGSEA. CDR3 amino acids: CSGGGQGAVEQFF. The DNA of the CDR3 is TGCAGCGGCGGAGGACAGGGGGCGGTTGAGCAGTTCTTC.

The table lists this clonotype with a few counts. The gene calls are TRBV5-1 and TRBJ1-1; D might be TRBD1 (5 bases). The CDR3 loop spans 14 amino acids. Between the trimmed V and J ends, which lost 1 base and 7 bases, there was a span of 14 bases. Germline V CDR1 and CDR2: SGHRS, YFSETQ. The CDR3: CASSLMSPRVEAFF. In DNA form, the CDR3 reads TGCGCCAGCAGCTTGATGTCCCCCAGGGTTGAAGCTTTCTTT. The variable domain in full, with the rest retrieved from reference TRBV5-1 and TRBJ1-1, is KAGVTQTPRYLIKTRGQQVTLSCSPISGHRSVSWYQQTPGQGLQFLFEYFSETQRNKGNFPGRFSGRQFSNSRSEMNVSTLELGDSALYLCASSLMSPRVEAFFGQGTRLTVV.

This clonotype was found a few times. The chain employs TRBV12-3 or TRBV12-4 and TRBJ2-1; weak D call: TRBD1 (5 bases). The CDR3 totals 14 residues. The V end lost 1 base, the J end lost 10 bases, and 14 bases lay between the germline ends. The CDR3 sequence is CASSLGFGDREQFF. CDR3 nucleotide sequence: TGTGCCAGCAGTTTAGGATTCGGTGACAGAGAGCAGTTCTTC.

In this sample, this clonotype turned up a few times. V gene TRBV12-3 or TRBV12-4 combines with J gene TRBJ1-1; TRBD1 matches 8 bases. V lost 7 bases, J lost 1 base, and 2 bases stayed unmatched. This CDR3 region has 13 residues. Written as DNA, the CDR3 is TGTGCCAGCATCGGGACAGGGAACACTGAAGCTTTCTTT. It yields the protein CASIGTGNTEAFF.

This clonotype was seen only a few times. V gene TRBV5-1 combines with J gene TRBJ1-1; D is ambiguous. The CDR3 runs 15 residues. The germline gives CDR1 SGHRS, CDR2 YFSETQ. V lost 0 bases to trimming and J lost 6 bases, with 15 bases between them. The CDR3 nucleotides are TGCGCCAGCAGCTTGGACGGCGCTACGTGGGCTGAAGCTTTCTTT. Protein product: CASSLDGATWAEAFF.

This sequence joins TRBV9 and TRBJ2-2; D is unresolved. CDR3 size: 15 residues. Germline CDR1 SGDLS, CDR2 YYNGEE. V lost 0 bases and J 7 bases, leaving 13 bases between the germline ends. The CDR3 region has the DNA TGTGCCAGCAGCGTAGGCGGCTCGGTGAGCGGGGAGCTGTTTTTT. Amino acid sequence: CASSVGGSVSGELFF.

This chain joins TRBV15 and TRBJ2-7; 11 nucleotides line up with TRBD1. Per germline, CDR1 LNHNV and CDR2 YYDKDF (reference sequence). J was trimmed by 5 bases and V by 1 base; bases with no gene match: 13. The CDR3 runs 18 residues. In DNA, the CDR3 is TGTGCCACCAGCAGAGCCCCATACGCGGACAGGGGGCATAACGAGCAGTACTTC. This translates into CATSRAPYADRGHNEQYF.

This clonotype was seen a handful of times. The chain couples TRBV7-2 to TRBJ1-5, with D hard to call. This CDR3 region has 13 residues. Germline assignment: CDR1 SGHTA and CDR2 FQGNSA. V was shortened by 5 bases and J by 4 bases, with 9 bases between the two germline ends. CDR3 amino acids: CASSRTVNQPQHF. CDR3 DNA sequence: TGTGCCAGCAGCAGGACGGTTAATCAGCCCCAGCATTTT. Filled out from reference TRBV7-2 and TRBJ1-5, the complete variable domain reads GAGVSQSPSNKVTEKGKDVELRCDPISGHTALYWYRQSLGQGLEFLIYFQGNSAPDKSGLPSDRFSAERTGGSVSTLTIQRTQQEDSAVYLCASSRTVNQPQHFGDGTRLSIL.

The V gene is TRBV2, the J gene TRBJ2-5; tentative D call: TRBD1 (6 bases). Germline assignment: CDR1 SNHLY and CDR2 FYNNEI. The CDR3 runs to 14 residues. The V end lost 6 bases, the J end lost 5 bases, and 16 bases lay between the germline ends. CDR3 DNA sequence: TGTGCCAGCAGCTACCTGACAGGCGGGGAGACCCAGTACTTC. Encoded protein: CASSYLTGGETQYF.

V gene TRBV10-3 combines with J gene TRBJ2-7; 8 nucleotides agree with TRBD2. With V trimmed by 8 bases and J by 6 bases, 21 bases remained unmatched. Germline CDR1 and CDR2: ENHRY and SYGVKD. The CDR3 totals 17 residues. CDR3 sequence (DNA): TGTGCCATCTCCTCCCCCACTGGACTAGCTGGGGGGCTCGAGCAGTACTTC. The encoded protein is CAISSPTGLAGGLEQYF.

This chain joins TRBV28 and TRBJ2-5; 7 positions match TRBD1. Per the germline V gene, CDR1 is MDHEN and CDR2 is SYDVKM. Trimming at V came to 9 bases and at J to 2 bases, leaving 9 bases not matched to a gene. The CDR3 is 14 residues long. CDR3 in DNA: TGTGCCAGTTCGGGACAGACCAAACAAGAGACCCAGTACTTC. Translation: CASSGQTKQETQYF.

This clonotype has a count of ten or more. CDR3 sequence (DNA): TGTGCCAGCAGCTCATTCGCGGGGGGTGAGGATGAGCAGTTCTTC. Protein product: CASSSFAGGEDEQFF. The chain employs TRBV7-2 and TRBJ2-1, with 8 bases fitting TRBD2. CDR3 size: 15 residues. The V gene's germline CDR1 is SGHTA and CDR2 FQGNSA. The trim removed 4 bases at V and 8 bases at J, leaving 10 bases unmatched.

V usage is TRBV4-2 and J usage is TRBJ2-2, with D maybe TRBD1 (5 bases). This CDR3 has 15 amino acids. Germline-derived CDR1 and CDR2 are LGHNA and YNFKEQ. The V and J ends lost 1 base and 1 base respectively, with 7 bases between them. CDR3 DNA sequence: TGTGCCAGCAGCCAAGCAGGGAAGAACACCGGGGAGCTGTTTTTT. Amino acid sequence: CASSQAGKNTGELFF.

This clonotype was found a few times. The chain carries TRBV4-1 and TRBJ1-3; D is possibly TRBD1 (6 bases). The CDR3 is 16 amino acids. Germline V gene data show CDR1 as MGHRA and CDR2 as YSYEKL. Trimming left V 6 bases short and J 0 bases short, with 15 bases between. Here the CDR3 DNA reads TGCGCCAGCAGGCATACAACAGGGATCTCTGGAAACACCATATATTTT. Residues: CASRHTTGISGNTIYF.

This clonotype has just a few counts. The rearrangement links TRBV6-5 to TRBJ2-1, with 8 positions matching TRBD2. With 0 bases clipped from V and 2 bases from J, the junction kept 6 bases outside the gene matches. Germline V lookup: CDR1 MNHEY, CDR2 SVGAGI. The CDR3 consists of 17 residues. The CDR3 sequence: CASSYSYRAGAYNEQFF. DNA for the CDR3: TGTGCCAGCAGTTACTCGTACAGAGCGGGAGCCTACAATGAGCAGTTCTTC.

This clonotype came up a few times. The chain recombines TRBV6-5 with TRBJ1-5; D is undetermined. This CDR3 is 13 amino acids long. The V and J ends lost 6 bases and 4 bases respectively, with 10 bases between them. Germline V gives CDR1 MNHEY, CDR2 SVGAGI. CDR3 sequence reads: CASSRTINQPQHF. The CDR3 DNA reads TGTGCCAGCAGCCGAACCATTAATCAGCCCCAGCATTTT.

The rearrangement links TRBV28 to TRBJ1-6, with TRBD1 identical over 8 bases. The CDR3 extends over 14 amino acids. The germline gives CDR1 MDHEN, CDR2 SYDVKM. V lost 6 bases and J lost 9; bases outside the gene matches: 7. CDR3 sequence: CASRVGQVFSPLHF. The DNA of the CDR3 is TGTGCCAGCAGGGTGGGACAGGTTTTTTCACCCCTCCACTTT. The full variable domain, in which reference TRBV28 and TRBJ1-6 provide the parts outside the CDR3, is DVKVTQSSRYLVKRTGEKVFLECVQDMDHENMFWYRQDPGLGLRLIYFSYDVKMKEKGDIPEGYSVSREKKERFSLILESASTNQTSMYLCASRVGQVFSPLHFGNGTRLTVT.

This CDR3 reads CASSPGTGTREQYF. The CDR3 coding sequence is TGTGCCAGCTCACCAGGGACCGGGACCCGCGAGCAGTACTTC. The rearrangement uses TRBV18 and TRBJ2-7; D tentatively fits TRBD1 or TRBD2 (5 bases each). The ends were cut back, 2 bases at V and 6 bases at J, with 14 bases in the middle. The V gene's germline CDR1 is KGHSH and CDR2 LQKENI. This CDR3 spans 14 amino acids.

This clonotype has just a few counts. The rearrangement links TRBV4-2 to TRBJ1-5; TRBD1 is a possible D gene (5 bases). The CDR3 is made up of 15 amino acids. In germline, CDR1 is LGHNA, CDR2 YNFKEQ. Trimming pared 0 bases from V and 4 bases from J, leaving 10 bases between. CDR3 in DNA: TGTGCCAGCAGCCAAGAACGGGGGGGAAATCAGCCCCAGCATTTT. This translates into CASSQERGGNQPQHF.

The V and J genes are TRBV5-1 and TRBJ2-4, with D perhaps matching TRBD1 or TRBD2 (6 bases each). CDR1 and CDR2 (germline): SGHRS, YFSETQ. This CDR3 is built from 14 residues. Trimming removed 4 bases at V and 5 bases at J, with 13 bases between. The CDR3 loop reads CASSGGTLQNIQYF. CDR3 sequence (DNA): TGCGCCAGCAGCGGGGGGACACTTCAAAACATTCAGTACTTC.

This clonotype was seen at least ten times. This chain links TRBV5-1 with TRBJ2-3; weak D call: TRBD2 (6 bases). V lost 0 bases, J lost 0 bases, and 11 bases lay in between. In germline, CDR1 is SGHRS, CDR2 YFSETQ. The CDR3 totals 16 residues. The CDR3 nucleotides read TGCGCCAGCAGCTTGGCGTCCCTAGCGAGCACAGATACGCAGTATTTT. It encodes CASSLASLASTDTQYF.

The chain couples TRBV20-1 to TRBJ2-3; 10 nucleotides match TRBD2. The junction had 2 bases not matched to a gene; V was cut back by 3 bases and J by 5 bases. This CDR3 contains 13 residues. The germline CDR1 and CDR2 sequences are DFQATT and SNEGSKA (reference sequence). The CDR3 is CSARGLAIDTQYF. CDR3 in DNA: TGCAGTGCTAGGGGACTAGCGATAGATACGCAGTATTTT.

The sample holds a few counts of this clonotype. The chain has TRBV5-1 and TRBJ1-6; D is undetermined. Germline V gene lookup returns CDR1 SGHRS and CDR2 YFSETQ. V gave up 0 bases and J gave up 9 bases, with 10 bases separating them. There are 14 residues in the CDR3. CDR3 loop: CASSLEAVSSPLHF. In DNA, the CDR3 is TGCGCCAGCAGCTTGGAGGCGGTGAGTTCACCCCTCCACTTT. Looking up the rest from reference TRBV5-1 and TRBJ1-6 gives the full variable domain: KAGVTQTPRYLIKTRGQQVTLSCSPISGHRSVSWYQQTPGQGLQFLFEYFSETQRNKGNFPGRFSGRQFSNSRSEMNVSTLELGDSALYLCASSLEAVSSPLHFGNGTRLTVT.